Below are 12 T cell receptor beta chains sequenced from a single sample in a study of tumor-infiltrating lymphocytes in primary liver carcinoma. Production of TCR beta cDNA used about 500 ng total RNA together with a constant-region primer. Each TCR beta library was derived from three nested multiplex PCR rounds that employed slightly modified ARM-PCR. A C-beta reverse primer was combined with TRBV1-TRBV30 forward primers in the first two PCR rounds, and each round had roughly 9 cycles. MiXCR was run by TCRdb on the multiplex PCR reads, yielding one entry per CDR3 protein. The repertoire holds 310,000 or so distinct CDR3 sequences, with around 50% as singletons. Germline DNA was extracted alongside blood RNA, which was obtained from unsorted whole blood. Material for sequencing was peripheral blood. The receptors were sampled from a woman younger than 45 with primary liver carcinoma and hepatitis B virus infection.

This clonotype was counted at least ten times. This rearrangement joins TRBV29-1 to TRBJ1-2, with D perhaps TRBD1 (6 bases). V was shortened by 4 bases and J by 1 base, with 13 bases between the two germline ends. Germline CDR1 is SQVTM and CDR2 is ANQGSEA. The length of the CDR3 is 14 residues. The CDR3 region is CSVGRTALNYGYTF. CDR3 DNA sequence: TGCAGCGTTGGGCGGACAGCCCTTAACTATGGCTACACCTTC.

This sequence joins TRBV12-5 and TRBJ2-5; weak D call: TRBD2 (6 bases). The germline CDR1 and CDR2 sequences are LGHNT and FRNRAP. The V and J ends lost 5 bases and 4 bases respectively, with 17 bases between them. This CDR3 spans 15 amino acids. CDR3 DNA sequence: TGTGCTAGTGGTATGGAGGGGCGCGTTCGAGAGACCCAGTACTTC. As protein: CASGMEGRVRETQYF.

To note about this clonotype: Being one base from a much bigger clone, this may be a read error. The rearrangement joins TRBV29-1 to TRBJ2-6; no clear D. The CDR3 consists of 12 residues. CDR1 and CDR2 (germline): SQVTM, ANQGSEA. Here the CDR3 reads CIAISGANVLTF. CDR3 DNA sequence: TGCATCGCCATATCTGGGGCCAACGTCCTGACTTTC.

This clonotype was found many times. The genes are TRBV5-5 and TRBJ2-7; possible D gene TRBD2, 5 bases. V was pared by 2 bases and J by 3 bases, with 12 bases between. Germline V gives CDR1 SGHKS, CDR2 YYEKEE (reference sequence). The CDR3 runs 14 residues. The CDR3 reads CASSFEQTIYEQYF. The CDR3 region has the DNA TGTGCCAGCAGCTTCGAACAGACTATCTACGAGCAGTACTTC.

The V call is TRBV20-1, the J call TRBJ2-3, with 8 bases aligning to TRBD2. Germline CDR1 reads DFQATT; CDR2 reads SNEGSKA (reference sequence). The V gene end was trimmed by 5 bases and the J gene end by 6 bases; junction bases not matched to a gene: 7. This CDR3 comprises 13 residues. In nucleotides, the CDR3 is TGCAGTGCTTTAGCGGGACTAAAGGATACGCAGTATTTT. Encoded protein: CSALAGLKDTQYF.

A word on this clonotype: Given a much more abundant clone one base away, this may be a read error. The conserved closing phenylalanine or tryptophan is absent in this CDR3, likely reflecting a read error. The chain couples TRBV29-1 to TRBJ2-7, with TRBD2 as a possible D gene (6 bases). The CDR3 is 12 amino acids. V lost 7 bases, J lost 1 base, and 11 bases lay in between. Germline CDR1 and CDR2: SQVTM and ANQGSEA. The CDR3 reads CSAGGTSYEQYS. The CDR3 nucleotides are TGCAGCGCAGGCGGGACTTCCTACGAGCAGTACTCC.

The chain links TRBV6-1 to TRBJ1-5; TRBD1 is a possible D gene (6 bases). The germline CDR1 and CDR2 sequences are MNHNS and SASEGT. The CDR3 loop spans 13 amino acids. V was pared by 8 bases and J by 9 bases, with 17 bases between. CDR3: CASSGDGDRPQHF. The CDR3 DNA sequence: TGTGCCAGCTCAGGGGACGGGGATCGGCCCCAGCATTTT.

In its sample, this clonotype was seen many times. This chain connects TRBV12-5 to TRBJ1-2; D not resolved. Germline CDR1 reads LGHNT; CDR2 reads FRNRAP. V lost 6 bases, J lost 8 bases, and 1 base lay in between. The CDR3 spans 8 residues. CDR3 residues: CASGGYTF. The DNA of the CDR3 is TGTGCTAGTGGGGGCTACACCTTC. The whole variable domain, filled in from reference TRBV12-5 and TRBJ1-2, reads DARVTQTPRHKVTEMGQEVTMRCQPILGHNTVFWYRQTMMQGLELLAYFRNRAPLDDSGMPKDRFSAEMPDATLATLKIQPSEPRDSAVYFCASGGYTFGSGTRLTVV.

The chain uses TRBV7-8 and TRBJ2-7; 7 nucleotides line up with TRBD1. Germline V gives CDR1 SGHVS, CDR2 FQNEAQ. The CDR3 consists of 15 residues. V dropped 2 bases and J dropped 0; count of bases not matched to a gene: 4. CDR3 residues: CASSLPGQISYEQYF. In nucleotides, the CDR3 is TGTGCCAGCAGCTTACCGGGACAGATCTCCTACGAGCAGTACTTC.

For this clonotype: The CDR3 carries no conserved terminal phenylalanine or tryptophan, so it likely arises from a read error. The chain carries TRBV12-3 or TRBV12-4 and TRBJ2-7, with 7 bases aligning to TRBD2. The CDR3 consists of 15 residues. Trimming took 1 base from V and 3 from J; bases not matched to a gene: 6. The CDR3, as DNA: TGTGCCAGCAGTTTAGGGGGAGGGCCTAGCTACGAGCAGTACCTC. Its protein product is CASSLGGGPSYEQYL.

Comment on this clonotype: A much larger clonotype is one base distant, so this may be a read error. The CDR3 loop is CASSQGGRRNIHNEQFF. As DNA, the CDR3 is TGTGCCAGCAGCCAAGGGGGGAGGAGAAATATCCACAATGAGCAGTTCTTC. The chain uses TRBV4-2 and TRBJ2-1; perhaps TRBD2 as D (6 bases). This CDR3 is 17 amino acids long. CDR1 LGHNA and CDR2 YNFKEQ come from the germline V gene. Trimming pared 1 base from V and 5 bases from J, leaving 18 bases between.

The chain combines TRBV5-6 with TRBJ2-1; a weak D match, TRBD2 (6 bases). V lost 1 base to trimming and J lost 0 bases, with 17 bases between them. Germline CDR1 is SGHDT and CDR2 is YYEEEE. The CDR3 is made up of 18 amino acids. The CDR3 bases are TGTGCCAGCAGCTTGAGGAAACTAGCCCTTAGCTCCTACAATGAGCAGTTCTTC. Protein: CASSLRKLALSSYNEQFF.